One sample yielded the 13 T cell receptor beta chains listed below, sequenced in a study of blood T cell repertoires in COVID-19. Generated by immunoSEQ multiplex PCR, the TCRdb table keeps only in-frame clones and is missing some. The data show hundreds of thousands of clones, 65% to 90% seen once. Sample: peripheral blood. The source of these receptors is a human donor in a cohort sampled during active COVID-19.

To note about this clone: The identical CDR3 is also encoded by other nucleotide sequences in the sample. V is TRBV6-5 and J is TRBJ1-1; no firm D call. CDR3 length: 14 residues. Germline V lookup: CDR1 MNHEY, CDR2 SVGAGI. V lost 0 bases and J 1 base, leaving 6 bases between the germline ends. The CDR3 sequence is CASSYSRGNTEAFF. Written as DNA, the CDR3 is TGTGCCAGCAGTTACTCTCGGGGGAACACTGAAGCTTTCTTT.

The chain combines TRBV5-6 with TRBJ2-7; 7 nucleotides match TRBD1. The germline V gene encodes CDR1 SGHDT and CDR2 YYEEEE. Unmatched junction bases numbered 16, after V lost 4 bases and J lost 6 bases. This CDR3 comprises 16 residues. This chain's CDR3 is CASSTSPGTYRGEQYF. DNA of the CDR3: TGTGCCAGCAGCACGTCGCCCGGGACCTACAGGGGCGAGCAGTACTTC.

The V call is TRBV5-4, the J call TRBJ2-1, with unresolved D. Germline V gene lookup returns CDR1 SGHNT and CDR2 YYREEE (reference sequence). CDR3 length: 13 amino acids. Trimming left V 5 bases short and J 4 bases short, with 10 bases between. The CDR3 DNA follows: TGTGCCAGCAGGACCGAACTATACAATGAGCAGTTCTTC. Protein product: CASRTELYNEQFF.

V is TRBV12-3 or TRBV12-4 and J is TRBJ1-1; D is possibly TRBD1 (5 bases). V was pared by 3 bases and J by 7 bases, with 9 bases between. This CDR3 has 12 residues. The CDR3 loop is CASSLGQREAFF. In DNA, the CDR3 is TGTGCCAGCAGTTTGGGGCAGCGTGAAGCTTTCTTT.

The CDR3 region has the DNA TGTGCCAGCAGTTCCGGGGGATATGGCTACACCTTC. Translated: CASSSGGYGYTF. The rearrangement links TRBV12-3 or TRBV12-4 to TRBJ1-2; possible D gene TRBD1, 5 bases. The V end lost 4 bases, the J end lost 5 bases, and 8 bases lay between the germline ends. The CDR3 contains 12 residues.

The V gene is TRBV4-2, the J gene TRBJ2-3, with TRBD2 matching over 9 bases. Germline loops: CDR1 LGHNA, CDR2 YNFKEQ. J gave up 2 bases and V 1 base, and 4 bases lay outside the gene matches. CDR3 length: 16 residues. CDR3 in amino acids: CASSQGLAGITDTQYF. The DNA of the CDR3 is TGTGCCAGCAGCCAAGGTCTAGCGGGAATCACAGATACGCAGTATTTT.

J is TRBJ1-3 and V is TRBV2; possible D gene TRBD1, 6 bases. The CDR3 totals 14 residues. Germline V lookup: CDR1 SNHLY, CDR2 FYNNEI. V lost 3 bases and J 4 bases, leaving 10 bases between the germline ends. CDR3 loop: CASSDAGVGNTIYF. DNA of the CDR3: TGTGCCAGCAGTGATGCAGGGGTGGGAAACACCATATATTTT.

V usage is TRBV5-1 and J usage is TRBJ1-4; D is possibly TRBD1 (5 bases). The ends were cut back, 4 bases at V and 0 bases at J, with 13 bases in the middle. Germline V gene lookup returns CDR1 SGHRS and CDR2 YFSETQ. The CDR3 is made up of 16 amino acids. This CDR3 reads CASSTGTLATNEKLFF. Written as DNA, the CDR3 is TGCGCCAGCAGCACGGGGACTCTTGCAACTAATGAAAAACTGTTTTTT.

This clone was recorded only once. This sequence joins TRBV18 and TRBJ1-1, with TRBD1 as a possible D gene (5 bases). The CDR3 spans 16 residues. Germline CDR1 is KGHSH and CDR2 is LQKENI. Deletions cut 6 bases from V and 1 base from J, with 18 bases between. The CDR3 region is CASSSSPWTQNTEAFF. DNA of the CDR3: TGTGCCAGCTCGTCGTCACCCTGGACACAGAACACTGAAGCTTTCTTT.

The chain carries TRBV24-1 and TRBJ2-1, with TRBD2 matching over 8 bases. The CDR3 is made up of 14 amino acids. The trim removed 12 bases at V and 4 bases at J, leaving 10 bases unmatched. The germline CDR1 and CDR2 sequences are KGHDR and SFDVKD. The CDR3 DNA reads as TGTGCCGTAGCCCAGCGGGGGCCTTACAATGAGCAGTTCTTC. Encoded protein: CAVAQRGPYNEQFF.

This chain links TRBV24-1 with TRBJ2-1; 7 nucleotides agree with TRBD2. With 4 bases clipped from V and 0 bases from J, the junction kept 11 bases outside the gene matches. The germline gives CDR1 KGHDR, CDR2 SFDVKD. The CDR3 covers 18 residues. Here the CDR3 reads CATSDTRTSRVSYNEQFF. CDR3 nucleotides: TGTGCCACCAGTGACACCAGGACTAGTAGGGTCTCCTACAATGAGCAGTTCTTC.

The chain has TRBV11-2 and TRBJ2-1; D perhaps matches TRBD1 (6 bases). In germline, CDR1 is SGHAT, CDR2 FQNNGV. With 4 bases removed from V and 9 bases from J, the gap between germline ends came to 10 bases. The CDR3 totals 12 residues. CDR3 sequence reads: CASSSGVAEQFF. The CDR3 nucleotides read TGTGCCAGCAGCTCAGGGGTAGCTGAGCAGTTCTTC. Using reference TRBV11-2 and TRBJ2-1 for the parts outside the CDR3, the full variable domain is EAGVAQSPRYKIIEKRQSVAFWCNPISGHATLYWYQQILGQGPKLLIQFQNNGVVDDSQLPKDRFSAERLKGVDSTLKIQPAKLEDSAVYLCASSSGVAEQFFGPGTRLTVL.

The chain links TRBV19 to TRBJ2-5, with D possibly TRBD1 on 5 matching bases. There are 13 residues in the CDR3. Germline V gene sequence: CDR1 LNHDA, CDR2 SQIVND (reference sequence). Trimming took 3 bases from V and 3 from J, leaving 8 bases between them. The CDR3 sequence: CASSIGREETQYF. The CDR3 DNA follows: TGTGCCAGTAGTATCGGCAGGGAAGAGACCCAGTACTTC.